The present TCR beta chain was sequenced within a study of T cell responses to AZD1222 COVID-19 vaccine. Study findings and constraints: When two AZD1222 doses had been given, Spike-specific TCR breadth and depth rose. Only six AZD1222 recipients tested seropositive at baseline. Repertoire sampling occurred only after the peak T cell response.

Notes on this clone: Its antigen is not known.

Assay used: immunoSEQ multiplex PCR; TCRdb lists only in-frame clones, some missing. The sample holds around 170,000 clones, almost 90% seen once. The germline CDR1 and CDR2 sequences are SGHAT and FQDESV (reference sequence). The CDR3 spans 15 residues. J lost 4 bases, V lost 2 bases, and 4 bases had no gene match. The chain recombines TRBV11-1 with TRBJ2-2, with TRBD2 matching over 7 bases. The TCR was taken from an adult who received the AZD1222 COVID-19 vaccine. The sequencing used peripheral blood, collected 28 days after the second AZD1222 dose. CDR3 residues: CASSLSSGGTGELFF. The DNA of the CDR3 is TGTGCCAGCAGCTTATCTAGCGGAGGCACCGGGGAGCTGTTTTTT. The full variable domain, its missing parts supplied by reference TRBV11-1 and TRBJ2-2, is EAEVAQSPRYKITEKSQAVAFWCDPISGHATLYWYRQILGQGPELLVQFQDESVVDDSQLPKDRFSAERLKGVDSTLKIQPAELGDSAMYLCASSLSSGGTGELFFGEGSRLTVL.